The 18 T cell receptor beta chains listed next were all sequenced from one sample in a study of T cells in Graves' hyperthyroidism and ophthalmopathy. Researchers took RNA transcripts and amplified the TCR beta CDR3 regions from them. An initial round of RT-PCR targeting the TCR CDR3 relied on the HTBI primer set. MiXCR, applied by TCRdb to the multiplex PCR reads, yields one record per CDR3 protein. This table has fewer than 350,000 distinct CDR3 sequences, roughly 18% appearing once. Sequencing was done on a sample of blood. The source is a woman between 40 and 50 years old with Graves' ophthalmopathy.

This clonotype has a count of ten or more. CDR3 DNA: TGTGCCAGCAGTTCCACGACAGGAAATGAATACGAGCAGTACTTC. It translates to CASSSTTGNEYEQYF. The rearrangement links TRBV12-3 or TRBV12-4 to TRBJ2-7; TRBD1 is a possible D gene (6 bases). V lost 4 bases to trimming and J lost 4 bases, with 17 bases between them. The CDR3 has 15 residues.

This clonotype was observed at least ten times. This sequence joins TRBV6-2 or TRBV6-3 and TRBJ2-2, with D tentatively TRBD2 (5 bases). V shed 6 bases and J shed 0 bases, with 14 bases lying between them. The CDR3 is made up of 16 amino acids. Germline CDR1 MNHEY, CDR2 SVGEGT. This CDR3 reads CASSPLLESNTGELFF. As DNA, the CDR3 is TGTGCCAGCAGCCCCCTACTAGAATCGAACACCGGGGAGCTGTTTTTT.

This clonotype was counted at least ten times. The rearrangement uses TRBV6-1 and TRBJ2-7; D might be TRBD1 (5 bases). The CDR3 spans 16 residues. The germline V gene has CDR1 MNHNS and CDR2 SASEGT. Trimming pared 4 bases from V and 2 bases from J, leaving 18 bases between. The CDR3 loop is CASSVSGRVSPYEQYF. CDR3 DNA sequence: TGTGCCAGCAGTGTGTCTGGCAGGGTATCTCCCTACGAGCAGTACTTC.

The sample holds many counts of this clonotype. A read error is possible here, since a much larger clone lies one base away. The V and J genes are TRBV12-3 or TRBV12-4 and TRBJ2-7; 8 nucleotides agree with TRBD1. This CDR3 spans 15 amino acids. The CDR3 DNA reads TGTGCCAGCAGTTTCACGGACAGGGACTCCTACGAGCAGTGCTTC. Residues: CASSFTDRDSYEQCF.

This clonotype was observed many times. This chain joins TRBV6-1 and TRBJ1-1, with D unresolved. Germline lookup yields CDR1 MNHNS and CDR2 SASEGT. Between the trimmed V and J ends, which lost 5 bases and 5 bases, there was a span of 12 bases. This CDR3 comprises 13 residues. This CDR3 reads CASSPRRRTEAFF. The DNA of the CDR3 is TGTGCCAGCAGTCCCCGCCGGAGGACTGAAGCTTTCTTT.

Many counts were recorded for this clonotype. The V call is TRBV5-1, the J call TRBJ2-7; 9 nucleotides line up with TRBD2. CDR1 and CDR2 from the germline V gene are SGHRS and YFSETQ. J lost 5 bases, V lost 2 bases, and 5 bases had no gene match. This CDR3 is 14 amino acids long. Here the CDR3 DNA reads TGCGCCAGCAGCTTCAAGCGGGAGGACGACGAGCAGTACTTC. Protein product: CASSFKREDDEQYF.

In its sample, this clonotype was seen many times. The rearrangement joins TRBV6-5 to TRBJ1-5; D possibly corresponds to TRBD1 (5 bases). The V gene lost 0 bases and the J gene lost 6 bases, with 12 bases spanning the gap. The CDR3 is 15 amino acids. Per germline, CDR1 MNHEY and CDR2 SVGAGI. This chain's CDR3 is CASSYSAGRGQPQHF. In nucleotides, the CDR3 is TGTGCCAGCAGTTACTCGGCAGGGCGAGGTCAGCCCCAGCATTTT.

As concerns this clonotype: A read error may be the cause here, since a much bigger clone is one base away. The chain employs TRBV7-8 and TRBJ2-2; D gene unclear. Germline V gene data show CDR1 as SGHVS and CDR2 as FQNEAQ. The CDR3 extends over 12 amino acids. The CDR3 region has the DNA TGTGCCAGCAGCTTAGGGAGTCCTAAGTTGGTTTTT. Translated, it gives CASSLGSPKLVF.

This clonotype was detected many times. The chain employs TRBV5-5 and TRBJ2-7; D is unresolved. This CDR3 region has 14 residues. V lost 0 bases, J lost 3 bases, and 10 bases lay in between. The germline gives CDR1 SGHKS, CDR2 YYEKEE (reference sequence). The CDR3 DNA reads as TGTGCCAGCAGCTTGGCCGAGGCCCGCTACGAGCAGTACTTC. Protein product: CASSLAEARYEQYF.

Comments on this clonotype: Given a much more abundant clone one base away, this may be a read error. The V gene is TRBV28, the J gene TRBJ1-5; D may be TRBD1 (6 bases). Per the germline V gene, CDR1 is MDHEN and CDR2 is SYDVKM. The CDR3 consists of 16 residues. CDR3 DNA: TGTGCCATCAGTCCGATAGGGGGTGGAATCGATCAGCCCCAGCATTTT. Translation gives CAISPIGGGIDQPQHF.

There are many counts of this clonotype. The genes are TRBV28 and TRBJ1-2; D unclear. The CDR3 extends over 12 amino acids. CDR1 is MDHEN and CDR2 is SYDVKM in the germline V gene. The V and J ends lost 4 bases and 7 bases respectively, with 10 bases between them. The CDR3 nucleotides are TGTGCCAGCAGTTACCTCGGAATTGGCTACACCTTC. Its protein product is CASSYLGIGYTF.

The CDR3 DNA sequence: TGTGCCAGCAGCCCGGACTGGAGCTCCTACGAGCAGTACTTC. Translation gives CASSPDWSSYEQYF. This chain joins TRBV11-2 and TRBJ2-7; a weak D match, TRBD2 (5 bases). Germline CDR1 SGHAT, CDR2 FQNNGV. The CDR3 spans 14 residues. V dropped 5 bases and J dropped 0 bases, with 11 bases sitting between them.

This clonotype was picked up many times. V usage is TRBV6-5 and J usage is TRBJ1-1; 7 bases are shared with TRBD1. CDR3 size: 13 residues. CDR1 and CDR2 (germline): MNHEY, SVGAGI. V shed 6 bases and J 3 bases; nucleotides not matched to a gene: 4. CDR3 sequence reads: CASRTGKDTEAFF. CDR3 coding DNA: TGTGCCAGCAGGACAGGGAAGGACACTGAAGCTTTCTTT.

V gene TRBV12-3 or TRBV12-4 combines with J gene TRBJ2-7; perhaps TRBD1 as D (5 bases). CDR3 length equals 14 residues. Trimming stripped 7 bases from V and 6 bases from J, with 19 bases between. CDR3 nucleotides: TGTGCCAGCAAGGAATCCGCGCTGGGGCGCGAGCAGTACTTC. Amino acids: CASKESALGREQYF.

This clonotype was seen repeatedly, ten times or more. V usage is TRBV3-1 and J usage is TRBJ2-5; the match to TRBD1 covers 9 bases. CDR3 size: 15 residues. Trimming removed 7 bases from V and 4 bases from J; junction bases left unmatched: 10. Germline V CDR1 and CDR2: LGHDT, YNNKEL (reference sequence). CDR3 region: CASTTTGGIGETQYF. The CDR3 DNA reads TGTGCCAGCACCACAACAGGGGGCATCGGAGAGACCCAGTACTTC.

The table lists this clonotype with many counts. The chain is built from TRBV20-1 and TRBJ2-5, with 10 bases that match TRBD2. CDR1 is DFQATT, CDR2 SNEGSKA, per germline (reference sequence). The J segment lost 5 bases and the V segment lost 0 bases, leaving 6 bases of the junction unmatched. There are 15 residues in the CDR3. The CDR3 loop reads CSARDSDSGGETQYF. In DNA form, the CDR3 reads TGCAGTGCTAGAGATTCGGATAGCGGGGGGGAGACCCAGTACTTC.

This clonotype occurred a few times. The rearrangement joins TRBV6-1 to TRBJ2-5, with D perhaps being TRBD1 or TRBD2 (5 bases each). CDR1 and CDR2 from the germline V gene are MNHNS and SASEGT. There are 13 residues in the CDR3. The V end lost 6 bases, the J end lost 4 bases, and 12 bases lay between the germline ends. The CDR3 region has the DNA TGTGCCAGCAGCCGCACCGGGACAGAGACCCAGTACTTC. Translation: CASSRTGTETQYF.

This clonotype was observed at least ten times. The chain couples TRBV10-2 to TRBJ1-3; maybe TRBD1 (5 bases). Trimming stripped 1 base from V and 4 bases from J, with 17 bases between. CDR3 length equals 17 residues. Per germline, CDR1 WSHSY and CDR2 SAAADI. CDR3: CASSEFLRGAGGNTIYF. CDR3 nucleotide sequence: TGCGCCAGCAGTGAGTTTCTCCGGGGCGCGGGAGGAAACACCATATATTTT.